This record concerns one TCR beta chain sequence. These data originate in a study of identifying expanded T cells in peripheral blood. Healthy donors had no documented immune events, such as infections, while sampled. The method was immunoSEQ multiplex PCR; TCRdb's version includes in-frame clones alone and lacks a portion of them. The sample lists 90,000 to 110,000 clones, 88% seen once, with more than 6.5% in the top ten. Trimming cost V 4 bases and J 6 bases, with 14 bases left between them. There are 13 residues in the CDR3. Germline CDR1 is SGHTS and CDR2 is YDEGEE. The sample consisted of blood. This TCR was sampled from a person aged 18 to 70 in good health. This chain uses TRBV5-8 with TRBJ2-7; D call uncertain. CDR3 nucleotides: TGTGCCAGCAGCCCCGTGGTCGGCGGCGAGCAGTACTTC. This encodes CASSPVVGGEQYF.